The 21 T cell receptor beta chains below all came from one sample that was sequenced in a study of OX40 agonist ivuxolimab in advanced cancers. Sequencing used immunoSEQ multiplex PCR; TCRdb keeps in-frame clones, though not all of them. The sample comprises 50,000 to 85,000 clones, around 85% of which are singletons, and over 4% rests with the top ten. The input for sequencing was CD4+ or CD8+ T cells sorted from blood, taken in a trial of the OX40 agonist ivuxolimab. The receptors come from an adult with an advanced solid tumor such as melanoma, head and neck, liver or kidney cancer.

The chain links TRBV21-1 to TRBJ1-1; the table's TRBD1 call for D was not verified on the DNA. TRBV21-1 is termed a pseudogene. The CDR3 is 14 residues long. This CDR3 reads CASRGGQMNTEAFF. The CDR3 DNA reads TGTGCCAGCAGAGGGGGACAGATGAACACTGAAGCTTTCTTT.

The rearrangement uses TRBV18 and TRBJ1-2; no firm D call. CDR3 length: 15 amino acids. V lost 1 base, J lost 8 bases, and 17 bases lay in between. In germline, CDR1 is KGHSH, CDR2 LQKENI. This CDR3 is CASSPRLEARFGYTF. The CDR3 nucleotides are TGTGCCAGCTCACCACGACTGGAAGCAAGATTCGGCTACACCTTC.

V usage is TRBV11-2 and J usage is TRBJ2-7; D is tentatively TRBD1 or TRBD2 (5 bases each). Trimming took off 3 bases at V and 7 bases at J, with 16 bases between the two ends. The CDR3 covers 14 residues. CDR1 and CDR2 (germline): SGHAT, FQNNGV. CDR3 bases: TGTGCCAGCAGCTTGGGGACCGGATATCAGGAGCAGTACTTC. This translates into CASSLGTGYQEQYF.

V is TRBV11-2 and J is TRBJ2-3; D is uncertain. Germline loops: CDR1 SGHAT, CDR2 FQNNGV. Trimming shortened V by 3 bases and J by 10 bases, and 14 bases separated the two germline ends. This CDR3 comprises 13 residues. Here the CDR3 DNA reads TGTGCCAGCAGCTTCTTGCGGATCAGATCGCAGTATTTT. Its protein is CASSFLRIRSQYF.

Of note for this clone: Germline and junction disagree at one end, which may indicate a read error. This chain joins TRBV7-4 and TRBJ2-7; weak D call: TRBD1 (7 bases). Germline V gives CDR1 SGHVT, CDR2 SQSDAQ. This CDR3 is built from 12 residues. CDR3 DNA sequence: TGTGCCGGCAGACAGGGACTCTACGAGCAGTACTTC. As protein: CAGRQGLYEQYF.

The gene calls are TRBV19 and TRBJ1-2; D gene uncertain. The ends were cut back, 1 base at V and 0 bases at J, with 18 bases in the middle. The CDR3 sequence is 18 residues long. Germline CDR1 reads LNHDA; CDR2 reads SQIVND (reference sequence). The CDR3 sequence is CASSIGAGAQTSNYGYTF. In DNA, the CDR3 is TGTGCCAGTAGTATAGGGGCGGGCGCACAAACTTCTAACTATGGCTACACCTTC.

The rearrangement links TRBV28 to TRBJ1-2; D gene ambiguous. The CDR3 loop spans 15 amino acids. Germline V CDR1 and CDR2: MDHEN, SYDVKM. Trimming took off 8 bases at V and 4 bases at J, with 20 bases between the two ends. CDR3 DNA sequence: TGTGCCAGCTCGAGCGACACCACCGGTGGCTATGGCTACACCTTC. Translated: CASSSDTTGGYGYTF.

The chain combines TRBV19 with TRBJ2-3, with 7 nucleotides matching TRBD2. The CDR3 covers 16 residues. Germline V gene data show CDR1 as LNHDA and CDR2 as SQIVND (reference sequence). Trimming took 1 base from V and 5 from J; bases not matched to a gene: 9. The CDR3 DNA is TGTGCCAGTAGTATAGGGGGGGGAGGTTCCGGAGATACGCAGTATTTT. As protein: CASSIGGGGSGDTQYF.

The J gene is TRBJ2-7, the V gene TRBV28, with 8 bases aligning to TRBD2. The V and J ends lost 9 bases and 4 bases, in that order; junction bases with no gene match: 11. The CDR3 consists of 14 residues. The germline V gene has CDR1 MDHEN and CDR2 SYDVKM. CDR3 in DNA: TGTGCCAGTGTTCCGGAGCGGGAGAGGTACGAGCAGTACTTC. It codes for CASVPERERYEQYF.

Only a few counts were recorded for this clone. The V gene is TRBV7-8, the J gene TRBJ1-5; no firm D call. In germline, CDR1 is SGHVS, CDR2 FQNEAQ. The length of the CDR3 is 16 residues. V was shortened by 5 bases and J by 0 bases, with 14 bases between the two germline ends. CDR3 bases: TGTGCCAGCAGCCCCAGCGGCCCCAATAGCAATCAGCCCCAGCATTTT. Amino acid sequence: CASSPSGPNSNQPQHF. The full variable domain, rest sourced from reference TRBV7-8 and TRBJ1-5, is GAGVSQSPRYKVAKRGQDVALRCDPISGHVSLFWYQQALGQGPEFLTYFQNEAQLDKSGLPSDRFFAERPEGSVSTLKIQRTQQEDSAVYLCASSPSGPNSNQPQHFGDGTRLSIL.

The count of this clone is one. V and J are TRBV5-1 and TRBJ1-1; 7 bases are a match to TRBD1. The CDR3 sequence is 16 residues long. Germline V gene sequence: CDR1 SGHRS, CDR2 YFSETQ. With 1 base clipped from V and 3 bases from J, the junction kept 9 bases outside the gene matches. CDR3 in DNA: TGCGCCAGCAGCTTGCGGGGGCGCCAGGGGGACACTGAAGCTTTCTTT. Translating it yields CASSLRGRQGDTEAFF.

V is TRBV30 and J is TRBJ2-3; 10 bases line up with TRBD1. CDR1 GTSNPN and CDR2 SVGIG come from the germline V gene (reference sequence). V was clipped by 6 bases and J by 7 bases; unmatched bases: 4. The CDR3 is 12 residues long. CDR3 sequence: CACGQGVYTQYF. DNA of the CDR3: TGTGCCTGCGGACAGGGGGTATATACGCAGTATTTT.

The V gene is TRBV5-6, the J gene TRBJ1-2; possible D gene TRBD1, 5 bases. Germline V gene sequence: CDR1 SGHDT, CDR2 YYEEEE. Trimming cost V 4 bases and J 3 bases, with 13 bases left between them. This CDR3 has 14 residues. DNA for the CDR3: TGTGCCAGCAGCCACCGGGACGGACACTATGGCTACACCTTC. Translating it yields CASSHRDGHYGYTF.

This chain connects TRBV11-2 to TRBJ2-7, with 9 bases aligning to TRBD1. The V segment lost 5 bases and the J segment 7 bases; nucleotides outside the gene matches: 15. The CDR3 loop spans 16 amino acids. Germline loops: CDR1 SGHAT, CDR2 FQNNGV. CDR3 residues: CASSPTLGGTGREQYF. The DNA for the CDR3 is TGTGCCAGCAGCCCTACCCTTGGGGGGACAGGGAGGGAGCAGTACTTC.

As to this clone: The same CDR3 arises from other DNA sequences in this sample as well. CDR3 in DNA: TGTGCCAGCAGTGAAGCGGGAGATACGCAGTATTTT. As protein: CASSEAGDTQYF. The rearrangement links TRBV2 to TRBJ2-3; D gene ambiguous. V lost 0 bases and J 5 bases, leaving 3 bases between the germline ends. Germline values: CDR1 SNHLY, CDR2 FYNNEI. The CDR3 is 12 residues long.

This chain connects TRBV10-3 to TRBJ1-5, with 7 positions matching TRBD1. Germline CDR1 and CDR2: ENHRY and SYGVKD. The CDR3 length is 16 residues. V lost 2 bases to trimming and J lost 4 bases; unmatched junction nucleotides: 8. CDR3 in DNA: TGTGCCATCAGTGAGAGGGGACAGATGGGAAATCAGCCCCAGCATTTT. This translates into CAISERGQMGNQPQHF.

The chain employs TRBV19 and TRBJ2-5, with TRBD1 identical over 11 bases. After removal of 9 bases from V and 7 bases from J, the junction contained 10 bases not matched to a gene. The germline CDR1 and CDR2 sequences are LNHDA and SQIVND (reference sequence). The CDR3 is made up of 14 amino acids. As DNA, the CDR3 is TGTGCCAGCACCCCGGACAGGGGGCAGGGGACCCAGTACTTC. Residues: CASTPDRGQGTQYF.

The chain uses TRBV25-1 and TRBJ1-5; a possible D gene is TRBD1 (5 bases). Germline CDR1 MGHDK, CDR2 SYGVNS. The V and J ends lost 4 bases and 6 bases respectively, with 7 bases between them. The CDR3 contains 12 residues. The CDR3 nucleotides read TGTGCCAGCAGTGTTGGGGCTCAGCCCCAGCATTTT. Residues: CASSVGAQPQHF.

This clone was seen a handful of times. The V call is TRBV7-3, the J call TRBJ1-1, with 9 bases lining up with TRBD1. The CDR3 consists of 15 residues. V shed 1 base and J 6 bases; nucleotides not matched to a gene: 6. CDR1 is SGHTA and CDR2 is FQGTGA in the germline V gene. The CDR3 is CASSLMGQGGAEAFF. The DNA of the CDR3 is TGTGCCAGCAGCTTAATGGGACAGGGCGGCGCTGAAGCTTTCTTT.

This clone is a singleton in its sample. The chain joins TRBV7-2 to TRBJ2-7, with D perhaps TRBD2 (5 bases). Germline CDR1 reads SGHTA; CDR2 reads FQGNSA. The length of the CDR3 is 15 residues. The V and J ends lost 2 bases and 2 bases respectively, with 13 bases between them. The CDR3 nucleotides read TGTGCCAGCAGCTTAAATGTGGGAGCAACCTACGAGCAGTACTTC. Amino acids: CASSLNVGATYEQYF.

The V gene is TRBV6-1, the J gene TRBJ2-7, with unresolved D. Germline-derived CDR1 and CDR2 are MNHNS and SASEGT. V gave up 6 bases and J gave up 2 bases, with 2 bases separating them. This CDR3 region has 10 residues. The DNA of the CDR3 is TGTGCCAGCAGGGCCTACGAGCAGTACTTC. It yields the protein CASRAYEQYF.